This T cell receptor beta chain was documented in a study of blood T cell repertoires in COVID-19. Study context: Samples taken during acute and convalescent COVID-19 were collected in the United States, Italy and Spain.

Sequencing was performed with immunoSEQ multiplex PCR; in TCRdb, only in-frame clones are kept and a portion is missing. Of hundreds of thousands of clones in the sample, about 84% were seen once. Only one count was recorded for this clone. This CDR3 is 13 amino acids long. The germline V and J ends were trimmed by 3 bases and 6 bases, with 9 bases remaining between them. The receptor comes from a woman aged 45-65 years who had recovered from COVID-19. What was sequenced was PBMCs or T cells enriched from blood (not recorded which). This rearrangement joins TRBV12-3 or TRBV12-4 to TRBJ2-1; D ambiguous. CDR3 in amino acids: CASSLSLINEQFF. CDR3 DNA sequence: TGTGCCAGCAGTTTGAGCCTCATCAATGAGCAGTTCTTC.